These 30 T cell receptor beta chains originate from one sample sequenced in a study of beta chain features in type 1 diabetes. TCRB transcripts that were expressed got sequenced, as all of the isolated RNA had been reverse transcribed. This table comes from immunoSEQ multiplex PCR, and its TCRdb copy is limited to in-frame clones, with some not included. The table lists 250,000 to 350,000 clones, 11% to 15% of them singletons. The source material was central memory CD4+ T cells from blood. These receptors all come from a man aged 25-45 years in good health.

This clone has more than one count but fewer than ten. The rearrangement joins TRBV7-7 to TRBJ2-1, with D perhaps TRBD1 or TRBD2 (5 bases each). This CDR3 comprises 12 residues. CDR1 and CDR2 (germline): SSHAT, FNYEAQ (reference sequence). V gave up 5 bases and J gave up 3 bases, with 5 bases separating them. CDR3 sequence (DNA): TGTGCCAGCAGCGGGGGCTACAATGAGCAGTTCTTC. It codes for CASSGGYNEQFF.

This clone has just a few counts. The chain links TRBV6-5 to TRBJ2-5; D uncertain. The CDR3 totals 13 residues. Germline V gives CDR1 MNHEY, CDR2 SVGAGI. The V gene lost 7 bases and the J gene lost 3 bases, with 12 bases spanning the gap. The CDR3 nucleotides read TGTGCCAGCATATTGGCGAGTAAAGAGACCCAGTACTTC. Protein sequence: CASILASKETQYF.

This clone has a handful of counts. The identical CDR3 is also encoded by other nucleotide sequences in the sample. V is TRBV7-2 and J is TRBJ2-1, with D uncertain. The V gene lost 2 bases and the J gene lost 7 bases, with 15 bases spanning the gap. CDR1 is SGHTA, CDR2 FQGNSA, per germline. The CDR3 consists of 15 residues. CDR3 bases: TGTGCCAGCAGCTTAAGGACCGCTCCCTTAAATGAGCAGTTCTTC. The encoded protein is CASSLRTAPLNEQFF.

The rearrangement uses TRBV19 and TRBJ1-2, with D perhaps matching TRBD1 (5 bases). V was clipped by 7 bases and J by 0 bases, with 12 bases between them. This CDR3 region has 14 residues. Germline V gives CDR1 LNHDA, CDR2 SQIVND (reference sequence). CDR3 sequence: CASTPGRANYGYTF. For the CDR3, the DNA is TGTGCCAGTACTCCGGGACGAGCTAACTATGGCTACACCTTC.

Only a few counts were recorded for this clone. J is TRBJ1-1 and V is TRBV29-1; no definite D call. V lost 6 bases to trimming and J lost 7 bases, with 15 bases between them. The germline V gene has CDR1 SQVTM and CDR2 ANQGSEA. CDR3 length: 12 amino acids. The CDR3 bases are TGCAGCGTAAACCCGGGTAGGCATGAAGCTTTCTTT. Protein product: CSVNPGRHEAFF.

This clone has a handful of counts. The chain uses TRBV7-9 and TRBJ1-5; D remains unclear. The ends were cut back, 3 bases at V and 7 bases at J, with 13 bases in the middle. CDR1 is SEHNR, CDR2 FQNEAQ, per germline (reference sequence). CDR3 length equals 14 residues. The CDR3 sequence: CASSLSSQRQPQHF. CDR3 in DNA: TGTGCCAGCAGCTTGTCAAGCCAGAGGCAGCCCCAGCATTTT. Combining the CDR3 with reference TRBV7-9 and TRBJ1-5 gives the whole variable domain DTGVSQNPRHKITKRGQNVTFRCDPISEHNRLYWYRQTLGQGPEFLTYFQNEAQLEKSRLLSDRFSAERPKGSFSTLEIQRTEQGDSAMYLCASSLSSQRQPQHFGDGTRLSIL.

The gene calls are TRBV11-2 and TRBJ2-3; TRBD2 agrees at 10 bases. With 5 bases clipped from V and 3 bases from J, the junction kept 11 bases outside the gene matches. Germline V lookup: CDR1 SGHAT, CDR2 FQNNGV. CDR3 size: 17 residues. The CDR3 nucleotides read TGTGCCAGCAGCCCCGGGGCTAGCGGGAGTTTAACAGATACGCAGTATTTT. Translation gives CASSPGASGSLTDTQYF.

Ten or more counts support this clone. The chain recombines TRBV10-3 with TRBJ1-1, with D unclear. The CDR3 covers 15 residues. The ends were cut back, 0 bases at V and 4 bases at J, with 12 bases in the middle. Germline assignment: CDR1 ENHRY and CDR2 SYGVKD. The CDR3 region is CAISESVGFGTEAFF. In DNA, the CDR3 is TGTGCCATCAGTGAGTCGGTAGGGTTCGGCACTGAAGCTTTCTTT.

This clone was recorded a few times. The chain combines TRBV6-5 with TRBJ2-4; D is tentatively TRBD1 or TRBD2 (5 bases each). The CDR3 covers 16 residues. Trimming removed 2 bases from V and 4 bases from J, with 15 bases in between. Germline lookup yields CDR1 MNHEY and CDR2 SVGAGI. CDR3 sequence: CASSYPAGTEKNIQYF. The CDR3 DNA follows: TGTGCCAGCAGTTACCCGGCCGGGACCGAAAAAAACATTCAGTACTTC.

With respect to this clone: The identical CDR3 is also encoded by other nucleotide sequences in the sample. The chain combines TRBV15 with TRBJ2-1, with TRBD2 identical over 9 bases. Losses at the gene ends were 0 bases for V and 1 base for J; bases not matched to a gene: 10. The germline CDR1 and CDR2 sequences are LNHNV and YYDKDF (reference sequence). This CDR3 is 19 amino acids long. The CDR3 DNA sequence: TGTGCCACCAGCAGAGATTACGGTAGCGGGAGTGGATCCTACAATGAGCAGTTCTTC. It specifies CATSRDYGSGSGSYNEQFF.

V gene TRBV9 combines with J gene TRBJ2-7, with D possibly matching TRBD2 (5 bases). V was pared by 0 bases and J by 5 bases, with 12 bases between. Germline CDR1 reads SGDLS; CDR2 reads YYNGEE. CDR3 length: 14 residues. This CDR3 is CASSVEPTRDEQYF. In DNA, the CDR3 is TGTGCCAGCAGCGTAGAGCCCACGAGGGACGAGCAGTACTTC. Together with reference TRBV9 and TRBJ2-7, the CDR3 gives the full variable domain: DSGVTQTPKHLITATGQRVTLRCSPRSGDLSVYWYQQSLDQGLQFLIQYYNGEERAKGNILERFSAQQFPDLHSELNLSSLELGDSALYFCASSVEPTRDEQYFGPGTRLTVT.

The rearrangement uses TRBV12-2 and TRBJ1-2. TRBV12-2 is deemed a pseudogene. The CDR3 spans 12 residues. CDR3 sequence (DNA): TGTGCAAGTCGCTTAGGGGTTCTTCGCTACACCTTC. Protein product: CASRLGVLRYTF.

This clone was observed at least ten times. The chain employs TRBV9 and TRBJ2-1, with a weak D call TRBD1 (7 bases). CDR1 SGDLS and CDR2 YYNGEE come from the germline V gene. V lost 3 bases to trimming and J lost 12 bases, with 19 bases between them. This CDR3 region has 14 residues. The CDR3 DNA sequence: TGTGCCAGCAGCGCCGGGACAGTTTCCGGGGGGCAGTTCTTC. It yields the protein CASSAGTVSGGQFF. The whole variable domain, remainder taken from reference TRBV9 and TRBJ2-1, is DSGVTQTPKHLITATGQRVTLRCSPRSGDLSVYWYQQSLDQGLQFLIQYYNGEERAKGNILERFSAQQFPDLHSELNLSSLELGDSALYFCASSAGTVSGGQFFGPGTRLTVL.

The rearrangement links TRBV11-3 to TRBJ1-4; TRBD1 aligns across 9 bases. Germline CDR1 reads SGHNT; CDR2 reads YENEEA. This CDR3 comprises 17 residues. V dropped 1 base and J dropped 4; count of bases not matched to a gene: 7. CDR3: CASSLGAPTGGNEKLFF. The DNA of the CDR3 is TGTGCCAGCAGCTTAGGGGCCCCGACAGGGGGTAATGAAAAACTGTTTTTT.

This clone came up a few times. This sequence joins TRBV13 and TRBJ1-1; no clear D gene. Germline V gene sequence: CDR1 PRHDT, CDR2 FYEKMQ (reference sequence). Between the trimmed V and J ends, which lost 5 bases and 4 bases, there was a span of 14 bases. This CDR3 contains 14 residues. CDR3 coding DNA: TGTGCCAGCAGCGGACCGGTCCGGGGCACTGAAGCTTTCTTT. Protein product: CASSGPVRGTEAFF.

This clone has more than one count but fewer than ten. The chain joins TRBV7-3 to TRBJ1-1, with D tentatively TRBD1 (6 bases). CDR3 size: 14 residues. V lost 4 bases to trimming and J lost 4 bases, with 13 bases between them. Germline CDR1 is SGHTA and CDR2 is FQGTGA. CDR3 nucleotide sequence: TGTGCCAGCAGCTGGGGGCGCCTTAGCACTGAAGCTTTCTTT. Its translation: CASSWGRLSTEAFF.

This clone was recorded a few times. The chain recombines TRBV10-3 with TRBJ1-6; D possibly corresponds to TRBD1 (6 bases). Germline V gene lookup returns CDR1 ENHRY and CDR2 SYGVKD. This CDR3 is 14 amino acids long. Trimming pared 3 bases from V and 7 bases from J, leaving 10 bases between. The CDR3 nucleotides read TGTGCCATCAGTGACGACAGGAGGAATTCACCCCTCCACTTT. Its translation: CAISDDRRNSPLHF.

This clone was observed a handful of times. The CDR3 DNA reads as TGCGCCAGCAGCGACCCGCAGGGTTCGGAGACCCAGTACTTC. Translating it yields CASSDPQGSETQYF. The rearrangement links TRBV5-1 to TRBJ2-5; perhaps TRBD1 as D (5 bases). The germline gives CDR1 SGHRS, CDR2 YFSETQ. The CDR3 extends over 14 amino acids. Trimming stripped 4 bases from V and 5 bases from J, with 15 bases between.

For the CDR3, the DNA is TGTGCCAGCAGTCGTCTGACAGGGTTCGGCTACAATGAGCAGTTCTTC. Residues: CASSRLTGFGYNEQFF. The J gene is TRBJ2-1, the V gene TRBV6-6, with 7 bases matching TRBD1. There are 16 residues in the CDR3. From germline, CDR1 is MNHNY and CDR2 SVGAGI (reference sequence). J gave up 3 bases and V 5 bases, and 10 bases lay outside the gene matches.

The CDR3 DNA reads TGTGCCGCCCGGGGGACTATATACAATGAGCAGTTCTTC. It specifies CAARGTIYNEQFF. The chain has TRBV27 and TRBJ2-1; 7 bases align to TRBD2. CDR1 is MNHEY and CDR2 is SMNVEV in the germline V gene (reference sequence). The CDR3 is 13 residues long. Trimming removed 11 bases from V and 4 bases from J; junction bases left unmatched: 8.

This chain links TRBV2 with TRBJ2-3; 7 bases align to TRBD2. V was pared by 5 bases and J by 1 base, with 6 bases of the junction left unmatched. In germline, CDR1 is SNHLY, CDR2 FYNNEI. The CDR3 consists of 15 residues. This CDR3 is CASSRSGVGTDTQYF. The CDR3 bases are TGTGCCAGCAGTCGAAGCGGGGTTGGCACAGATACGCAGTATTTT.

This clone was detected many times. The V gene is TRBV5-4, the J gene TRBJ1-1; 10 bases match TRBD1. The CDR3 runs to 16 residues. From germline, CDR1 is SGHNT and CDR2 YYREEE (reference sequence). The ends lost 4 bases at V and 0 bases at J; junction bases unmatched: 6. CDR3 DNA: TGTGCCAGCAGCACTGACAGGGGGCCTATGAACACTGAAGCTTTCTTT. This gives the protein CASSTDRGPMNTEAFF.

This clone was counted between two and nine times. CDR3 DNA sequence: TGTGCCAGCAGCTCCCCTACGGGGACCGGGGAGCTGTTTTTT. Translation gives CASSSPTGTGELFF. V gene TRBV7-9 combines with J gene TRBJ2-2; the D gene is possibly TRBD2 (5 bases). V was cut by 4 bases and J by 5 bases, with 11 bases left in between. The CDR3 length is 14 residues. Germline V CDR1 and CDR2: SEHNR, FQNEAQ (reference sequence). The complete variable domain, with remaining parts taken from reference TRBV7-9 and TRBJ2-2, reads DTGVSQNPRHKITKRGQNVTFRCDPISEHNRLYWYRQTLGQGPEFLTYFQNEAQLEKSRLLSDRFSAERPKGSFSTLEIQRTEQGDSAMYLCASSSPTGTGELFFGEGSRLTVL.

There are a few counts of this clone. The CDR3 DNA sequence: TGCGCCAGCAGTCAATCTTCCTACGAGCAGTACGTC. Translation gives CASSQSSYEQYV. This chain links TRBV23-1 with TRBJ2-7; D unclear. TRBV23-1 is filed as an ORF, its function uncertain. This CDR3 is built from 12 residues. Trimming pared 0 bases from V and 1 base from J, leaving 1 base between.

There are a few counts of this clone. The chain joins TRBV15 to TRBJ2-1; tentatively, D is TRBD2 (6 bases). In germline, CDR1 is LNHNV, CDR2 YYDKDF (reference sequence). V dropped 0 bases and J dropped 9 bases, with 18 bases sitting between them. The CDR3 extends over 16 amino acids. CDR3 nucleotide sequence: TGTGCCACCAGCAGAGATGGCGCGGGGCCAAGAGGTGAGCAGTTCTTC. Translating gives CATSRDGAGPRGEQFF. Full variable domain (missing parts from reference TRBV15 and TRBJ2-1): DAMVIQNPRYQVTQFGKPVTLSCSQTLNHNVMYWYQQKSSQAPKLLFHYYDKDFNNEADTPDNFQSRRPNTSFCFLDIRSPGLGDTAMYLCATSRDGAGPRGEQFFGPGTRLTVL.

This clone appeared a few times. This same CDR3 is encoded by further DNA sequences in the sample. In DNA form, the CDR3 reads TGTGCCAGCAGTCTAACTAGGCAAGAGACCCAGTACTTC. This gives the protein CASSLTRQETQYF. The chain couples TRBV27 to TRBJ2-5, with D maybe TRBD2 (5 bases). The germline V and J ends were trimmed by 5 bases and 2 bases, with 9 bases remaining between them. The CDR3 loop spans 13 amino acids. Looked up from germline, CDR1 is MNHEY and CDR2 is SMNVEV (reference sequence).

This clone was seen more than once but under ten times. J is TRBJ2-5 and V is TRBV4-1, with 9 bases matching TRBD1. Germline V gives CDR1 MGHRA, CDR2 YSYEKL. CDR3 length equals 15 residues. J gave up 4 bases and V 2 bases, and 5 bases lay outside the gene matches. The CDR3 protein is CASSQYHRGPETQYF. The CDR3 bases are TGCGCCAGCAGCCAATACCACAGGGGGCCAGAGACCCAGTACTTC.

This clone was counted only a few times. The DNA for the CDR3 is TGTGCCAGCAGTGATCAGAGTGAAAAACTGTTTTTT. As protein: CASSDQSEKLFF. V and J are TRBV2 and TRBJ1-4, with unresolved D. There are 12 residues in the CDR3. V dropped 3 bases and J dropped 7 bases, with 6 bases sitting between them. Germline assignment: CDR1 SNHLY and CDR2 FYNNEI.

The chain uses TRBV23-1 and TRBJ2-7; D is perhaps TRBD2 (5 bases). TRBV23-1 is classed as an ORF, of uncertain function. The CDR3 is 14 residues long. The V end lost 6 bases, the J end lost 5 bases, and 17 bases lay between the germline ends. The CDR3 is CASSQAIGSDEQYF. In DNA, the CDR3 is TGCGCCAGCAGCCAAGCTATAGGGAGCGACGAGCAGTACTTC.

The gene calls are TRBV7-9 and TRBJ1-1; D uncertain. Germline loops: CDR1 SEHNR, CDR2 FQNEAQ (reference sequence). The CDR3 runs 17 residues. Trimming took off 1 base at V and 0 bases at J, with 15 bases between the two ends. CDR3 in DNA: TGTGCCAGCAGCTTAGGGCGACCACCCCCAATGAACACTGAAGCTTTCTTT. Protein product: CASSLGRPPPMNTEAFF.